This record concerns one T cell receptor beta chain sequence. Its matching antigen is unknown. The data derive from a study of cytomegalovirus exposure and HLA in healthy donors. As for the study in general: Just over 80% of 398 genotyped donors fell in the Caucasian-associated ancestry cluster. Study-wide points: Earlier results showed most TCR beta V segments being productive about 87% or about 30% of the time. In a later analysis, TCR association rates varied by HLA locus: DRB1 most, HLA-C fewest.

V was clipped by 4 bases and J by 0 bases, with 7 bases between them. Germline lookup yields CDR1 SGHRS and CDR2 YFSETQ. The CDR3 runs 14 residues. Primers included in the PCR were 60 Vbeta and 13 Jbeta primers. Authors' methods: Later, an analysis found about 80 million unique TCR beta chains, and around 12 million of these were shared. Here immunoSEQ multiplex PCR was the method, and the copy in TCRdb shows in-frame clones only, minus some. V and J calls and clone size are those listed in that table; D and trimming were worked out from the DNA. The sample includes 140,000 to 150,000 clones, about 80% of them seen just once.

Material: PBMCs. This rearrangement joins TRBV5-1 to TRBJ1-4; a weak D match, TRBD1 (6 bases). The TCR was taken from a man aged 35-49 years in good health and CMV-seronegative. The CDR3 region is CASSRTATNEKLFF. CDR3 coding DNA: TGCGCCAGCAGCCGGACAGCAACTAATGAAAAACTGTTTTTT.